What follows describes a single T cell receptor (beta chain). Losses at the gene ends were 6 bases for V and 0 bases for J; bases not matched to a gene: 10. The CDR3 length is 16 residues. Germline assignment: CDR1 MNHNS and CDR2 SASEGT. The sample comes from a study of CD8 T cells in Susac syndrome. The wider study: When blood was drawn, patients with Susac syndrome were on intravenous immunoglobulin alone, on corticosteroids, or therapy-naive.

When the RNA was reverse transcribed, random hexamers were used with an input of 0.5 to 1 ug. The authors amplified TCR beta CDR3 across 54 Vbeta and 13 Jbeta using immunoSEQ multiplex PCR. A single record per CDR3 protein comes from TCRdb applying MiXCR to the immunoSEQ multiplex PCR reads. The sample has about 210,000 distinct CDR3 sequences, 94% seen once. The receptor comes from a human donor with Susac syndrome. V usage is TRBV6-1 and J usage is TRBJ2-7, with 8 positions matching TRBD1. Source material: CD4+ T cells from PBMCs. CDR3: CASSRRTGYSSYEQYF. For the CDR3, the DNA is TGTGCCAGCAGCCGACGGACAGGGTACAGCTCCTACGAGCAGTACTTC.